The rows below give T cell receptor beta chains drawn from one sample of a study of beta chain features in type 1 diabetes. Libraries were prepared by immunoSEQ multiplex PCR; TCRdb keeps only in-frame clonotypes and omits some of them. The sample lists 200,000 to 300,000 clones, 11% to 15% occurring once. Sample: naive CD4+ T cells from blood. These receptors were obtained from a man aged 30-40 years with type 1 diabetes. CDR3s include the opening cysteine and the closing phenylalanine or tryptophan. The D gene is left open where the match is weak. Only part of the rows carry a size: once, few, many, or a class if the clone is expanded.

v_call: TRBV6-5; clone_size: .; j_call: TRBJ1-2; d_call: TRBD1; cdr3_nt: TGTGCCAGCAGACGGGACAGGGGAGGAGGCTACACCTTC; cdr3_aa: CASRRDRGGGYTF
v_call: TRBV21-1; clone_size: few; j_call: TRBJ1-1; d_call: .; cdr3_nt: .; cdr3_aa: CASSKVGKGALNTEAFF
v_call: TRBV18; clone_size: few; j_call: TRBJ1-2; d_call: TRBD1; cdr3_nt: TGTGCCAGCACACGAGGGACAGGACCCTACTATGGCTACACCTTC; cdr3_aa: CASTRGTGPYYGYTF
v_call: TRBV7-9; clone_size: few; j_call: TRBJ2-3; d_call: TRBD2; cdr3_nt: TGTGCCAGCAGCTTACGGGCTAGCGGGGGTACAGATACGCAGTATTTT; cdr3_aa: CASSLRASGGTDTQYF
v_call: TRBV15; clone_size: .; j_call: TRBJ2-7; d_call: .; cdr3_nt: TGTGCCACCAGCAGAGCCGCGGGGAAAGCCTACGAGCAGTACTTC; cdr3_aa: CATSRAAGKAYEQYF
v_call: TRBV2; clone_size: .; j_call: TRBJ2-7; d_call: TRBD1; cdr3_nt: TGTGCCAGCAGGGACGACAGGGGCCCCTATTCGAGCGAGCAGTACTTC; cdr3_aa: CASRDDRGPYSSEQYF
v_call: TRBV4-2; clone_size: few; j_call: TRBJ2-7; d_call: TRBD2; cdr3_nt: TGTGCCAGCAGCCCCGGGGGGGAGCAGTACTTC; cdr3_aa: CASSPGGEQYF
v_call: TRBV19; clone_size: .; j_call: TRBJ2-3; d_call: TRBD2; cdr3_nt: TGTGCCAGTAGGCCTAGCGGGAGTGATACGCAGTATTTT; cdr3_aa: CASRPSGSDTQYF
v_call: TRBV19; clone_size: .; j_call: TRBJ2-5; d_call: TRBD2; cdr3_nt: TGTGCCAGTAGTATCGGTGGACTAGCGGAACAAGAGACCCAGTACTTC; cdr3_aa: CASSIGGLAEQETQYF
v_call: TRBV29-1; clone_size: few; j_call: TRBJ2-5; d_call: TRBD1; cdr3_nt: TGCAGCGTTCAGACAGGGCTCGGCGAGACCCAGTACTTC; cdr3_aa: CSVQTGLGETQYF
v_call: TRBV5-4; clone_size: .; j_call: TRBJ1-2; d_call: .; cdr3_nt: TGTGCCAGCAGCTTGGGTCAGGGAATAGGGCTTGGCTACACCTTC; cdr3_aa: CASSLGQGIGLGYTF
v_call: TRBV5-4; clone_size: .; j_call: TRBJ1-1; d_call: .; cdr3_nt: TGTGCCAGCGCACCATGGCCGGGAACCACTGAAGCTTTCTTT; cdr3_aa: CASAPWPGTTEAFF
v_call: TRBV2; clone_size: .; j_call: TRBJ2-7; d_call: .; cdr3_nt: TGTGCCAGCAGTGAAAGCAGCCAGGGGAGCAACGAGCAGTACTTC; cdr3_aa: CASSESSQGSNEQYF
v_call: TRBV7-2; clone_size: .; j_call: TRBJ1-5; d_call: .; cdr3_nt: TGTGCCAGCAGCTTAGTAGGGGGAGACTATCAGCCCCAGCATTTT; cdr3_aa: CASSLVGGDYQPQHF
v_call: TRBV10-3; clone_size: few; j_call: TRBJ2-2; d_call: .; cdr3_nt: TGTGCCATCAGTGAGCCAGAGACTAGGCGCACCGGGGAGCTGTTTTTT; cdr3_aa: CAISEPETRRTGELFF
v_call: TRBV5-1; clone_size: few; j_call: TRBJ1-2; d_call: .; cdr3_nt: TGCGCCAGCAGCTTTTCAGGGCCTTCTAACTATGGCTACACCTTC; cdr3_aa: CASSFSGPSNYGYTF
v_call: TRBV6-5; clone_size: .; j_call: TRBJ2-5; d_call: TRBD2; cdr3_nt: TGTGCCAGCAGTTACCCTGGGACTAGCAAGAGGGAGACCCAGTACTTC; cdr3_aa: CASSYPGTSKRETQYF
v_call: TRBV7-2; clone_size: .; j_call: TRBJ2-7; d_call: TRBD2; cdr3_nt: TGTGCCAGCAGCTCCCAAGAAGCGGGAGTGTCCTACGAGCAGTACTTC; cdr3_aa: CASSSQEAGVSYEQYF
v_call: TRBV5-1; clone_size: .; j_call: TRBJ1-4; d_call: .; cdr3_nt: TGCGCCAGCAGTGGGGAGGGGAGGACTAATGAAAAACTGTTTTTT; cdr3_aa: CASSGEGRTNEKLFF
v_call: TRBV30; clone_size: few; j_call: TRBJ1-3; d_call: TRBD1; cdr3_nt: TGTGCCTGGAGTGAAACGGACAGGGGTGGAAACACCATATATTTT; cdr3_aa: CAWSETDRGGNTIYF
v_call: TRBV9; clone_size: .; j_call: TRBJ1-1; d_call: TRBD1; cdr3_nt: TGTGCCAGCAGCGTATATGGGGGACAGGGGGTCACTGAAGCTTTCTTT; cdr3_aa: CASSVYGGQGVTEAFF
v_call: TRBV7-9; clone_size: few; j_call: TRBJ2-6; d_call: .; cdr3_nt: TGTGCCAGCAGCTTAGGAGGCGCAGGGGCAATCTCTGGGGCCAACGTCCTGACTTTC; cdr3_aa: CASSLGGAGAISGANVLTF
v_call: TRBV6-1; clone_size: .; j_call: TRBJ2-7; d_call: TRBD2; cdr3_nt: TGTGCCAGCAGTGCGACCCGCGGGACTAGCGGGAGGGGGGAGCAGTACTTC; cdr3_aa: CASSATRGTSGRGEQYF
v_call: TRBV29-1; clone_size: .; j_call: TRBJ2-5; d_call: .; cdr3_nt: TGCAGCGTTGAAGGGCGTCTCGTGAGGGAGACCCAGTACTTC; cdr3_aa: CSVEGRLVRETQYF